The TCR beta chain described here comes from a study of T cell repertoires in cytomegalovirus infection. Study summary: Public TCR beta signatures were indicative of both CMV infection and a matching HLA type.

Study-wide results and caveats: There were HLA-C-restricted CMV-specific TCR beta clonotypes dominating the ex vivo response. Carriers of CMV and the relevant HLA type were discriminated by public TCR beta frequency.

MiXCR, run by TCRdb on the reads, gives a single entry per CDR3 protein. The table includes approximately 500,000 distinct CDR3 sequences, about 11% detected once. The CDR3 sequence is 14 residues long. Germline V gene lookup returns CDR1 SEHNR and CDR2 FQNEAQ (reference sequence). V was pared by 7 bases and J by 11 bases, with 11 bases of the junction left unmatched. This clonotype was counted ten times or more. Its cognate antigen is unknown. The specimen was PBMCs. This receptor was obtained from a human donor in good health (CMV status not recorded). Some clones in this sample may be carry-over from other donors' samples. The chain links TRBV7-9 to TRBJ1-1, with 12 nucleotides matching TRBD1. The DNA of the CDR3 is TGTGCCAGCACGGGGGACAGGGGGCGTGAGAGGGCTTTCTTT. Residues: CASTGDRGRERAFF.